This is a list of T cell receptor beta chains from one sample in a study of blood T cells in healthy people across ages. TCRdb called the 5' RACE reads again in MiXCR, with one record for every CDR3 protein. The sample carries 710,000 or so distinct CDR3 sequences, 22% recorded once. Input material: blood. The receptors were sampled from a man between 65 and 79 years old in good health. Each CDR3 is given with its conserved first and last residue. D genes are given only for firm matches. Part of the rows lack a size; the others show once, few, many or a class for expanded clones.

V: TRBV5-1
size: .
J: TRBJ2-2
D: .
CDR3: CASTPGQETGELFF
DNA: TGCGCCAGCACCCCCGGACAAGAGACCGGGGAGCTGTTTTTT

V: TRBV6-2/TRBV6-3
size: .
J: TRBJ2-1
D: .
CDR3: CASKEGNTYNEQFF
DNA: TGTGCCAGCAAGGAAGGCAATACCTACAATGAGCAGTTCTTC

V: TRBV3-1
size: few
J: TRBJ2-1
D: TRBD1
CDR3: CASSQRQGGNEQFF
DNA: TGTGCCAGCAGCCAGCGACAGGGTGGAAATGAGCAGTTCTTC

V: TRBV12-3/TRBV12-4
size: few
J: TRBJ2-5
D: .
CDR3: CASSFDGSQETQYF
DNA: TGTGCCAGCAGTTTTGACGGATCGCAAGAGACCCAGTACTTC

V: TRBV28
size: .
J: TRBJ2-2
D: TRBD2
CDR3: CASSYSGGPNTGELFF
DNA: TGTGCCAGCAGTTATAGCGGGGGCCCGAACACCGGGGAGCTGTTTTTT

V: TRBV20-1
size: few
J: TRBJ2-3
D: TRBD2
CDR3: CSARDLGGLAVAGTQYF
DNA: TGCAGTGCTAGAGATCTAGGGGGACTAGCGGTTGCGGGAACGCAGTATTTT

V: TRBV9
size: .
J: TRBJ2-7
D: .
CDR3: CASSVGGGSLYEQYF
DNA: TGTGCCAGCAGCGTCGGTGGGGGGTCGCTCTACGAGCAGTACTTC

V: TRBV6-1
size: .
J: TRBJ2-1
D: TRBD2
CDR3: CASTLNPLLAESSYNEQFF
DNA: TGTGCCAGCACCCTAAACCCCTTACTAGCGGAGAGCTCCTACAATGAGCAGTTCTTC

V: TRBV30
size: few
J: TRBJ2-1
D: TRBD2
CDR3: CAWSHTPGLAGGGAEQFF
DNA: TGTGCCTGGAGTCATACACCGGGACTAGCGGGAGGGGGGGCTGAGCAGTTCTTC

V: TRBV30
size: few
J: TRBJ1-2
D: .
CDR3: CAWSGRGVGYGYTF
DNA: TGTGCCTGGAGTGGTAGGGGGGTTGGCTATGGCTACACCTTC

V: TRBV12-3/TRBV12-4
size: few
J: TRBJ1-5
D: .
CDR3: CASSLGGAHQPQHF
DNA: TGTGCCAGCAGTTTAGGAGGGGCCCATCAGCCCCAGCATTTT

V: TRBV2
size: many
J: TRBJ1-4
D: .
CDR3: CASAGGFEKLFF
DNA: TGTGCCAGCGCTGGGGGTTTTGAAAAACTGTTTTTT

V: TRBV2
size: few
J: TRBJ1-2
D: .
CDR3: CASNVGRGYTF
DNA: TGTGCCAGCAATGTCGGAAGAGGCTACACCTTC

V: TRBV12-3/TRBV12-4
size: .
J: TRBJ2-1
D: TRBD2
CDR3: CASSRSGRANEQFF
DNA: TGTGCCAGCAGTCGGAGCGGGAGGGCCAATGAGCAGTTCTTC